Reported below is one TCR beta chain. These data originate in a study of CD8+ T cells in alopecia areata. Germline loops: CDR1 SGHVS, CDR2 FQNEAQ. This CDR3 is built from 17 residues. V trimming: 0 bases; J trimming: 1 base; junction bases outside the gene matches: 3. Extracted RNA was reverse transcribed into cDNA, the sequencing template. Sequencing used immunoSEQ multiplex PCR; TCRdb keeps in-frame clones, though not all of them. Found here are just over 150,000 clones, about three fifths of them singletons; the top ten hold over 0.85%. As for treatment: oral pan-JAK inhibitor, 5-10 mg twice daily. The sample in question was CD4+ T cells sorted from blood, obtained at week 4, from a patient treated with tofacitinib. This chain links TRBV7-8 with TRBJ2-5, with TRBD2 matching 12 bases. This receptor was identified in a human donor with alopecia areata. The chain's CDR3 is CASSLARTSGIQETQYF. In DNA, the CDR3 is TGTGCCAGCAGCTTAGCGCGGACTAGCGGGATCCAAGAGACCCAGTACTTC.